These 18 T cell receptor beta chains were sequenced from one sample in a study of control samples from healthy donors and cancer patients. Here immunoSEQ multiplex PCR was the method, and the copy in TCRdb shows in-frame clones only, minus some. The sample includes roughly 120,000 clones, under 95% of them seen just once. The sample taken for sequencing was PBMCs. The source of these receptors is a man aged 50 to 59 with head and neck cancer.

In this sample, this clone turned up once. The chain uses TRBV4-3 and TRBJ2-7; unclear D gene. Germline values: CDR1 LGHNA, CDR2 YSLEER. The CDR3 length is 14 residues. The V end was cut by 4 bases, the J end by 0 bases, with 10 bases between. In DNA form, the CDR3 reads TGCGCCAGCAGCCCTTCCCCAAGCTCCTACGAGCAGTACTTC. It specifies CASSPSPSSYEQYF.

The chain is built from TRBV24-1 and TRBJ1-2; TRBD1 matches at 8 bases. The V and J ends lost 9 bases and 4 bases, in that order; junction bases with no gene match: 12. Germline V gives CDR1 KGHDR, CDR2 SFDVKD. The CDR3 is 15 residues long. The CDR3 spells CATLKPQGEGYGYTF. In DNA form, the CDR3 reads TGTGCCACCCTAAAACCACAGGGGGAGGGCTATGGCTACACCTTC.

CDR3 loop: CASSLLGKAFF. The CDR3, as DNA: TGTGCCAGCAGTTTACTTGGGAAAGCTTTCTTT. The chain combines TRBV12-3 or TRBV12-4 with TRBJ1-1; D unclear. This CDR3 region has 11 residues. Trimming left V 2 bases short and J 9 bases short, with 7 bases between.

The chain joins TRBV28 to TRBJ1-1; maybe TRBD1 (5 bases). CDR3 length equals 18 residues. V was trimmed by 6 bases and J by 4 bases, leaving 27 bases between them. CDR1 is MDHEN and CDR2 is SYDVKM in the germline V gene. The CDR3 reads CASSPARRGGGIVTEAFF. DNA of the CDR3: TGTGCCAGCAGCCCCGCCCGGCGCGGGGGGGGTATAGTCACTGAAGCTTTCTTT. The variable domain in full, completed from reference TRBV28 and TRBJ1-1, reads DVKVTQSSRYLVKRTGEKVFLECVQDMDHENMFWYRQDPGLGLRLIYFSYDVKMKEKGDIPEGYSVSREKKERFSLILESASTNQTSMYLCASSPARRGGGIVTEAFFGQGTRLTVV.

The chain employs TRBV9 and TRBJ1-3, with D perhaps matching TRBD1 (6 bases). Trimming pared 1 base from V and 6 bases from J, leaving 11 bases between. This CDR3 is 14 amino acids long. The germline gives CDR1 SGDLS, CDR2 YYNGEE. As DNA, the CDR3 is TGTGCCAGCAGCGTATCGGGGGGCGTAAACACCATATATTTT. This translates into CASSVSGGVNTIYF.

The rearrangement uses TRBV7-2 and TRBJ1-5; a weak D match, TRBD1 (6 bases). V lost 6 bases and J lost 3, with 15 bases in between. Germline CDR1 and CDR2: SGHTA and FQGNSA. The CDR3 sequence is 15 residues long. The DNA of the CDR3 is TGTGCCAGCAGGGTGGGGCAGGGGTTCAATCAGCCCCAGCATTTT. Amino acid sequence: CASRVGQGFNQPQHF.

The V call is TRBV2, the J call TRBJ2-1, with 8 bases identical to TRBD1. The germline V gene has CDR1 SNHLY and CDR2 FYNNEI. The trim removed 7 bases at V and 7 bases at J, leaving 12 bases unmatched. The CDR3 sequence is 15 residues long. The CDR3 is CASTFDRGSPNEQFF. The CDR3 nucleotides read TGTGCCAGCACCTTCGACAGGGGCAGTCCAAATGAGCAGTTCTTC.

The rearrangement joins TRBV4-1 to TRBJ2-3; D tentatively reads TRBD1 or TRBD2 (6 bases each). The length of the CDR3 is 14 residues. Between the trimmed V and J ends, which lost 2 bases and 5 bases, there was a span of 11 bases. Germline lookup yields CDR1 MGHRA and CDR2 YSYEKL. The CDR3 DNA is TGCGCCAGCAGCCAATTGGGGGGCGGAGATACGCAGTATTTT. It specifies CASSQLGGGDTQYF.

This clone was seen just once. The CDR3 region is CASSEGRSSPLHF. The CDR3 nucleotides are TGTGCCAGCAGTGAAGGGCGTAGTTCACCCCTCCACTTT. The chain employs TRBV6-1 and TRBJ1-6, with D unclear. Trimming pared 1 base from V and 9 bases from J, leaving 7 bases between. Germline-derived CDR1 and CDR2 are MNHNS and SASEGT. The CDR3 contains 13 residues.

Concerning this clone itself: Other DNA sequences in the same sample also yield this CDR3. The chain uses TRBV4-3 and TRBJ1-5, with TRBD1 as a possible D gene (5 bases). Germline values: CDR1 LGHNA, CDR2 YSLEER. Trimming took off 0 bases at V and 4 bases at J, with 10 bases between the two ends. The CDR3 totals 15 residues. The CDR3: CASSQDRQFNQPQHF. In DNA form, the CDR3 reads TGCGCCAGCAGCCAAGATAGACAGTTTAATCAGCCCCAGCATTTT.

This clone has only a few counts. J is TRBJ2-7 and V is TRBV10-3; D could derive from TRBD1 or TRBD2 (6 bases each). Germline assignment: CDR1 ENHRY and CDR2 SYGVKD. The CDR3 length is 13 residues. V lost 2 bases, J lost 9 bases, and 14 bases lay in between. The DNA for the CDR3 is TGTGCCATCAGTGAGCCGCGGGACATCGGGCAGTACTTC. This translates into CAISEPRDIGQYF.

The chain combines TRBV14 with TRBJ1-1; D perhaps matches TRBD1 (5 bases). Germline CDR1 SGHDN, CDR2 FVKESK. CDR3 length equals 16 residues. The germline V and J ends were trimmed by 0 bases and 0 bases, with 11 bases remaining between them. Written as DNA, the CDR3 is TGTGCCAGCAGCCAAGATCTTGGGGGGGTGAACACTGAAGCTTTCTTT. It yields the protein CASSQDLGGVNTEAFF.

This sequence joins TRBV28 and TRBJ2-5; possibly TRBD2 for D (5 bases). V was trimmed by 8 bases and J by 1 base, leaving 8 bases between them. The CDR3 loop spans 12 amino acids. Germline V gene lookup returns CDR1 MDHEN and CDR2 SYDVKM. As DNA, the CDR3 is TGTGCCAGCGGACTCCTCCAAGAGACCCAGTACTTC. This sequence encodes CASGLLQETQYF.

The chain employs TRBV6-5 and TRBJ1-2; TRBD1 agrees at 8 bases. With V trimmed by 6 bases and J by 7 bases, 7 bases remained unmatched. CDR3 size: 13 residues. Germline CDR1 reads MNHEY; CDR2 reads SVGAGI. The DNA of the CDR3 is TGTGCCAGCAGCTACAGACAGGGGCCTGGCTACACCTTC. Translating it yields CASSYRQGPGYTF.

V and J are TRBV28 and TRBJ1-2, with a weak D call TRBD1 (6 bases). The CDR3 spans 12 residues. Trimming took off 7 bases at V and 7 bases at J, with 13 bases between the two ends. Germline lookup yields CDR1 MDHEN and CDR2 SYDVKM. Written as DNA, the CDR3 is TGTGCCAGCAAGGGGGTGTCGGTTGGCTACACCTTC. It encodes CASKGVSVGYTF.

The sample holds one count of this clone. This chain links TRBV5-1 with TRBJ2-3, with D possibly matching TRBD1 (6 bases). The CDR3 is made up of 15 amino acids. Trimming stripped 2 bases from V and 2 bases from J, with 12 bases between. The germline gives CDR1 SGHRS, CDR2 YFSETQ. CDR3 sequence (DNA): TGCGCCAGCAGCTTATTAACAGGGCCCACAGATACGCAGTATTTT. Encoded protein: CASSLLTGPTDTQYF.

The chain recombines TRBV5-4 with TRBJ1-2; TRBD1 is a possible D gene (6 bases). Per the germline V gene, CDR1 is SGHNT and CDR2 is YYREEE (reference sequence). V shed 4 bases and J shed 5 bases, with 15 bases lying between them. This CDR3 is built from 14 residues. The CDR3 here is CASSHLGQPYGYTF. The CDR3 DNA reads as TGTGCCAGCAGCCATTTAGGACAGCCTTATGGCTACACCTTC.

V gene TRBV28 combines with J gene TRBJ2-2, with D hard to call. Germline V CDR1 and CDR2: MDHEN, SYDVKM. The CDR3 consists of 13 residues. V lost 2 bases, J lost 6 bases, and 7 bases lay in between. The CDR3 DNA is TGTGCCAGCAGTTTAGAGTCCCCCGGGGAGCTGTTTTTT. This gives the protein CASSLESPGELFF. Full variable domain (missing parts from reference TRBV28 and TRBJ2-2): DVKVTQSSRYLVKRTGEKVFLECVQDMDHENMFWYRQDPGLGLRLIYFSYDVKMKEKGDIPEGYSVSREKKERFSLILESASTNQTSMYLCASSLESPGELFFGEGSRLTVL.